The 4 T cell receptor beta chains below were found in one sample sequenced in a study of blood T cell repertoires in COVID-19. Generated by immunoSEQ multiplex PCR, the TCRdb table keeps only in-frame clones and is missing some. The sample contains tens of thousands of clones, about four fifths of which appear only once. Source material: peripheral blood. These TCRs come from a human donor in a cohort sampled during active COVID-19.

This clone was counted a few times. The chain employs TRBV27 and TRBJ1-5; possibly TRBD1 for D (5 bases). The CDR3 loop spans 14 amino acids. Trimming took off 5 bases at V and 6 bases at J, with 14 bases between the two ends. The germline gives CDR1 MNHEY, CDR2 SMNVEV (reference sequence). This CDR3 reads CASSPTRAPQPQHF. The DNA for the CDR3 is TGTGCCAGCAGTCCCACCAGGGCTCCTCAGCCCCAGCATTTT.

This chain joins TRBV6-6 and TRBJ2-4; D is ambiguous. CDR1 and CDR2 from the germline V gene are MNHNY and SVGAGI (reference sequence). This CDR3 is 16 amino acids long. V was trimmed by 2 bases and J by 0 bases, leaving 11 bases between them. CDR3: CASSYTSMVAKNIQYF. CDR3 DNA sequence: TGTGCCAGCAGTTACACTTCTATGGTAGCCAAAAACATTCAGTACTTC.

This clone was detected a few times. This chain joins TRBV7-9 and TRBJ1-6; no reliable D call. CDR3 length: 15 amino acids. Germline values: CDR1 SEHNR, CDR2 FQNEAQ (reference sequence). Trimming stripped 3 bases from V and 0 bases from J, with 6 bases between. CDR3 protein: CASSFGSSYNSPLHF. CDR3 DNA sequence: TGTGCCAGCAGCTTTGGGAGCTCCTATAATTCACCCCTCCACTTT. Full variable domain (remainder filled in from reference TRBV7-9 and TRBJ1-6): DTGVSQNPRHKITKRGQNVTFRCDPISEHNRLYWYRQTLGQGPEFLTYFQNEAQLEKSRLLSDRFSAERPKGSFSTLEIQRTEQGDSAMYLCASSFGSSYNSPLHFGNGTRLTVT.

The rearrangement links TRBV5-4 to TRBJ2-1; no reliable D call. The germline gives CDR1 SGHNT, CDR2 YYREEE (reference sequence). CDR3 length equals 16 residues. V was trimmed by 0 bases and J by 0 bases, leaving 10 bases between them. CDR3 sequence reads: CASSLAAVSSYNEQFF. The CDR3 DNA reads TGTGCCAGCAGCTTGGCCGCGGTAAGCTCCTACAATGAGCAGTTCTTC.